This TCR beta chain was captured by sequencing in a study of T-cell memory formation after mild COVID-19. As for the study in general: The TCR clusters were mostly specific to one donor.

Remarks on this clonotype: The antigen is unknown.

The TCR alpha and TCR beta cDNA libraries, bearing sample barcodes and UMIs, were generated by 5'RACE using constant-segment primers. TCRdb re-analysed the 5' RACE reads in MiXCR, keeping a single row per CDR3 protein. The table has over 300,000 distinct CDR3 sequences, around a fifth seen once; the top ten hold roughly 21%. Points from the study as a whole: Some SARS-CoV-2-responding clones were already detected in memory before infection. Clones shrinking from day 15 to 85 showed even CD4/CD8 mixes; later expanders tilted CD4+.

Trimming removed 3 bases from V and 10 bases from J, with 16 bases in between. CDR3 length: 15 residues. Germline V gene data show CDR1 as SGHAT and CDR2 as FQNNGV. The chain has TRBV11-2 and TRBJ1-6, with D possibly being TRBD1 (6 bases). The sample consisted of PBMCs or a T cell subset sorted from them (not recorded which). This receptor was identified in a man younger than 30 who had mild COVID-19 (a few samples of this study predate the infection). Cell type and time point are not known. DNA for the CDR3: TGTGCCAGCAGCTTTGGAGGACAGCAAGCCTCACCCCTCCACTTT. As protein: CASSFGGQQASPLHF.